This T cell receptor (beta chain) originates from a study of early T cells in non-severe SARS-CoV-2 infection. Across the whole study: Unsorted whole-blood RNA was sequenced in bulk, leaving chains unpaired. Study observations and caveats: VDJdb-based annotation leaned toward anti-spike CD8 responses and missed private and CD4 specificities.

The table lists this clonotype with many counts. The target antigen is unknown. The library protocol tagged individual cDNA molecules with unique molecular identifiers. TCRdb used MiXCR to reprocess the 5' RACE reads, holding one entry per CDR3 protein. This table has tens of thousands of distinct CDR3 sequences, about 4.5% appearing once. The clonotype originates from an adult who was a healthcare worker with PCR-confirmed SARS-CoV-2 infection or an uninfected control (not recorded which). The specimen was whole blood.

CDR3 sequence (DNA): TGCGCCAGCAGCCAGACGCAGTCCCAAGAGACCCAGTACTTC. The encoded protein is CASSQTQSQETQYF. The rearrangement links TRBV5-1 to TRBJ2-5; no clear D. Germline CDR1 reads SGHRS; CDR2 reads YFSETQ. This CDR3 spans 14 amino acids. Trimming left V 4 bases short and J 1 base short, with 11 bases between.